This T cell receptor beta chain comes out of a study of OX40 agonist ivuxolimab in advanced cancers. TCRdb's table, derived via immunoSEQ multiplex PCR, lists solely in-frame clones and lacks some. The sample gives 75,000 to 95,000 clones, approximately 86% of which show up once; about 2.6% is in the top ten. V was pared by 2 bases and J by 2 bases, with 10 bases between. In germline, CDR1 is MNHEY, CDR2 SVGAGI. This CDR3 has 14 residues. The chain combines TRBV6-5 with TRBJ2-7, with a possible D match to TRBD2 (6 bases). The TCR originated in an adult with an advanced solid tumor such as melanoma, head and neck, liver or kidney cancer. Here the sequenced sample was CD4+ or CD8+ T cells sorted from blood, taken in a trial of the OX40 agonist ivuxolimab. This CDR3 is CASSYRRGPYEQYF. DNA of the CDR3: TGTGCCAGCAGTTACAGGCGGGGACCCTACGAGCAGTACTTC.